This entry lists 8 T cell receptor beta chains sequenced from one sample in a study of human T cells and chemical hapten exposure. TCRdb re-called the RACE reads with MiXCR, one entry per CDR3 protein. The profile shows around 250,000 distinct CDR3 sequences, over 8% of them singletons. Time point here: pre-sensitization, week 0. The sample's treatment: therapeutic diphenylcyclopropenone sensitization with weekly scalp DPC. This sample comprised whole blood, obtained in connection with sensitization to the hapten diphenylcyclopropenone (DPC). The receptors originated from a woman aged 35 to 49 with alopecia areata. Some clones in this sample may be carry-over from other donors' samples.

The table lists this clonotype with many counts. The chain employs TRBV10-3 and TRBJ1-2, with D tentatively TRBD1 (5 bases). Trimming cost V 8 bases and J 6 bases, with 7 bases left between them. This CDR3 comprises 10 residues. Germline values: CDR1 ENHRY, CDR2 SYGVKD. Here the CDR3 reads CAIGGNGYTF. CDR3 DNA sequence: TGTGCCATCGGGGGTAATGGCTACACCTTC.

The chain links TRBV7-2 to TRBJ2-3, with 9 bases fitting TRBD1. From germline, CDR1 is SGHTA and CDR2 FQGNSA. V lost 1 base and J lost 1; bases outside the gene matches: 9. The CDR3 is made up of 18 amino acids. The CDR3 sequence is CASSLVVGTGRRTDTQYF. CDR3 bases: TGTGCCAGCAGCTTAGTGGTGGGGACAGGGAGACGCACAGATACGCAGTATTTT.

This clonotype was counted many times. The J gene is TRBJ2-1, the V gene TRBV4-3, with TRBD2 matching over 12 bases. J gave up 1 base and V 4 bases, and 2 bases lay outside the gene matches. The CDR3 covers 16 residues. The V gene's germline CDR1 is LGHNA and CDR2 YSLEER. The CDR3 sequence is CASSPTSGRSYNEQFF. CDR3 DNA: TGCGCCAGCAGCCCGACTAGCGGGAGATCCTACAATGAGCAGTTCTTC.

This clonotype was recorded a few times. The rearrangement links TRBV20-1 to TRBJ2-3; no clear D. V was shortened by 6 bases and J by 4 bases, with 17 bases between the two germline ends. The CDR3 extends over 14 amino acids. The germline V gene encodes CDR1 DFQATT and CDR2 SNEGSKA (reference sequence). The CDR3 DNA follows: TGCAGTGCACCCAACCCCGGGTCGGCAGATACGCAGTATTTT. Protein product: CSAPNPGSADTQYF.

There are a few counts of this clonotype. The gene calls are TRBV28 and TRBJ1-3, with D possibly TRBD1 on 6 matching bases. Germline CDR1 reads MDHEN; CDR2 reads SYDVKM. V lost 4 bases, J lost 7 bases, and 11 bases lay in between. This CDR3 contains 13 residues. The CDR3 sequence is CASSSAQGNTIYF. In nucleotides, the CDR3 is TGTGCCAGCAGTTCGGCTCAGGGGAACACCATATATTTT.

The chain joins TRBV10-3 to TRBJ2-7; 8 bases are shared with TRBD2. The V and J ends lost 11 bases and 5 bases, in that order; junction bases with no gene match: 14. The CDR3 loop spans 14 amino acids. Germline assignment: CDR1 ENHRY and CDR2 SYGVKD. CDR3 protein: CAAGTLAGGHEQYF. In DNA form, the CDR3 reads TGTGCCGCCGGCACCCTCGCGGGGGGTCACGAGCAGTACTTC.

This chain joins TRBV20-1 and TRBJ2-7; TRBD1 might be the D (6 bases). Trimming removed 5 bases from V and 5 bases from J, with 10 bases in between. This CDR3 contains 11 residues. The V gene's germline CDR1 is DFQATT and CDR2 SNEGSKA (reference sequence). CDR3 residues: CSAVQGHEQYF. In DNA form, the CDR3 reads TGCAGTGCTGTACAGGGCCACGAGCAGTACTTC.

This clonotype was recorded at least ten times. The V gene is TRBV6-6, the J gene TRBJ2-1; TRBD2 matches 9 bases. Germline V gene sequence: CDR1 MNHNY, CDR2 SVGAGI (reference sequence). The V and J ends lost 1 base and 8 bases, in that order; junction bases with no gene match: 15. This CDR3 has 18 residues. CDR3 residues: CASSYWARYGGRAHEQFF. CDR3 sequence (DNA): TGTGCCAGCAGTTACTGGGCCCGCTATGGCGGGAGGGCCCATGAGCAGTTCTTC.